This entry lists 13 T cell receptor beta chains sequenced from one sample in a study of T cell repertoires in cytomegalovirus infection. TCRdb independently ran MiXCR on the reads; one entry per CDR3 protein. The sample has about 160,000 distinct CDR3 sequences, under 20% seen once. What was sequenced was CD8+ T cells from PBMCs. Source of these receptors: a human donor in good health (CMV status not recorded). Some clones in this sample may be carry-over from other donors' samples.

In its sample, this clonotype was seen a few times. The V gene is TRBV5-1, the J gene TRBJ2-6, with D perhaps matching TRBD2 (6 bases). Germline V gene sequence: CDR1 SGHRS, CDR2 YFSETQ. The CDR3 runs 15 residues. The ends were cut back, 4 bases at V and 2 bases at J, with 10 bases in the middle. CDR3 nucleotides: TGCGCCAGCAGCAAGGCGGGAACTGGGGCCAACGTCCTGACTTTC. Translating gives CASSKAGTGANVLTF.

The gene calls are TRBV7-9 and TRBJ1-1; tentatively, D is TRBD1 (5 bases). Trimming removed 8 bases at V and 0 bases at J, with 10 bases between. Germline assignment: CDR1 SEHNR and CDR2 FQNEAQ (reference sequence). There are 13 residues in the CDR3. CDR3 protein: CASAGTMNTEAFF. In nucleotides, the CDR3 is TGTGCCAGCGCCGGGACGATGAACACTGAAGCTTTCTTT.

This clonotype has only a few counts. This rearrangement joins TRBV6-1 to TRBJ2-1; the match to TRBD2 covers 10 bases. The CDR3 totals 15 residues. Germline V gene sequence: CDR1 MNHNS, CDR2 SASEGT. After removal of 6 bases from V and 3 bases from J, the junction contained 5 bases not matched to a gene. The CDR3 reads CASRKAGGIYNEQFF. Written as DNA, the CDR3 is TGTGCCAGCAGGAAAGCGGGAGGGATCTACAATGAGCAGTTCTTC.

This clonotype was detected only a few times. The DNA for the CDR3 is TGCGCCAGCAGCCGAGAAAGGGACTCCTACAATGAGCAGTTCTTC. Translated: CASSRERDSYNEQFF. V is TRBV4-3 and J is TRBJ2-1; D is unresolved. Germline V gives CDR1 LGHNA, CDR2 YSLEER. The CDR3 has 15 residues. The germline V and J ends were trimmed by 4 bases and 0 bases, with 10 bases remaining between them.

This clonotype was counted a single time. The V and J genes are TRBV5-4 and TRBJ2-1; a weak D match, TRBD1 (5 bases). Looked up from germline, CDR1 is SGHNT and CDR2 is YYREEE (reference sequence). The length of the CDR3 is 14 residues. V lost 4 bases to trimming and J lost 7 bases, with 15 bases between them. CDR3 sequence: CASSGWGGMNEQFF. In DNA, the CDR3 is TGTGCCAGCAGCGGTTGGGGCGGAATGAATGAGCAGTTCTTC.

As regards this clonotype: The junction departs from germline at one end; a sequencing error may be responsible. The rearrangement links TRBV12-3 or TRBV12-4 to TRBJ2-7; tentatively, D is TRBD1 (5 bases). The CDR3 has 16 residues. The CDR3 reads CASSFVWTQDSHEQYF. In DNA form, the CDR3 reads TGTGCCAGCAGTTTTGTATGGACACAAGACTCCCACGAGCAGTACTTC.

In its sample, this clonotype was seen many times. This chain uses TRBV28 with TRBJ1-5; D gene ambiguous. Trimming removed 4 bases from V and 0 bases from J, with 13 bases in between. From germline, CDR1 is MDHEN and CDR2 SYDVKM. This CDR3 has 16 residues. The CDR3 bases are TGTGCCAGCAGTTCCCCGACCGATTATAGCAATCAGCCCCAGCATTTT. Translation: CASSSPTDYSNQPQHF.

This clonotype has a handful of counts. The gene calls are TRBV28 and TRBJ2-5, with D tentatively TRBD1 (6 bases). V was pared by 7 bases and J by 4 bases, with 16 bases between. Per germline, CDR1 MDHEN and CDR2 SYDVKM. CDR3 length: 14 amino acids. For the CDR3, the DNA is TGTGCCAGCACTTCCGGGGACACCCGAGAGACCCAGTACTTC. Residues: CASTSGDTRETQYF.

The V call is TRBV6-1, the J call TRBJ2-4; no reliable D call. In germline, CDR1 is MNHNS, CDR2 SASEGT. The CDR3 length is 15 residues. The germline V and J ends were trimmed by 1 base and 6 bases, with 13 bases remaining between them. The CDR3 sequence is CASSEDTQIGNIQYF. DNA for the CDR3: TGTGCCAGCAGTGAAGACACACAGATCGGAAACATTCAGTACTTC.

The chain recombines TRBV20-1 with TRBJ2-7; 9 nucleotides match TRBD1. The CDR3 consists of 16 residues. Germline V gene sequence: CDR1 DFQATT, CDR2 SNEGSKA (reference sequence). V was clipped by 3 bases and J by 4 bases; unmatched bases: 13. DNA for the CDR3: TGCAGTGCTAGGCCCCTCGGACAGGGGAAAGGTTACGAGCAGTACTTC. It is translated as CSARPLGQGKGYEQYF.

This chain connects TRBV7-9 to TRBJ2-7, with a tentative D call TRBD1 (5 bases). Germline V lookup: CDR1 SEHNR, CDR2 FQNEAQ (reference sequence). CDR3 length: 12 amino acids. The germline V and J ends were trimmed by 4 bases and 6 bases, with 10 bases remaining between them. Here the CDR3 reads CASSSGFGEQYF. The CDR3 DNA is TGTGCCAGCAGCTCAGGGTTTGGCGAGCAGTACTTC. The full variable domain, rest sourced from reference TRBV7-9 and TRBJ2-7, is DTGVSQNPRHKITKRGQNVTFRCDPISEHNRLYWYRQTLGQGPEFLTYFQNEAQLEKSRLLSDRFSAERPKGSFSTLEIQRTEQGDSAMYLCASSSGFGEQYFGPGTRLTVT.

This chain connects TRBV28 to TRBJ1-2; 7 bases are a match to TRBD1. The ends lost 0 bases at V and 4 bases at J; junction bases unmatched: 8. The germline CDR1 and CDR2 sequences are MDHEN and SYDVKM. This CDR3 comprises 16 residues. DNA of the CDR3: TGTGCCAGCAGTTTATGGGTCGGGGGACAGAGCTATGGCTACACCTTC. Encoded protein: CASSLWVGGQSYGYTF.

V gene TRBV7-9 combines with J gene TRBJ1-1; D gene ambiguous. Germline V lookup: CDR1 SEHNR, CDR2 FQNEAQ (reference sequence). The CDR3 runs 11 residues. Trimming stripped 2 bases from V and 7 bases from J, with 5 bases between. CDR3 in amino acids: CASSLNREAFF. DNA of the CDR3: TGTGCCAGCAGCTTAAACCGTGAAGCTTTCTTT.